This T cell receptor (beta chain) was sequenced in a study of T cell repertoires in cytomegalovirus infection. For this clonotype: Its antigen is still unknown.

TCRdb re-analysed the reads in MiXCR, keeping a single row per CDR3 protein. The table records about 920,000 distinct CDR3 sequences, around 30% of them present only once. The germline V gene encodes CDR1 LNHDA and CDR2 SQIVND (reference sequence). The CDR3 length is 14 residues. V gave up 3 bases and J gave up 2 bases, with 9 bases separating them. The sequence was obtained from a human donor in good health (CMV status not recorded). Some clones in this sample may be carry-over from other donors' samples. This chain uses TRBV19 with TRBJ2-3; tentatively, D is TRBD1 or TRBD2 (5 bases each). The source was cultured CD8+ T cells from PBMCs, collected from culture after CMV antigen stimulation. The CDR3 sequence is CASSMGEITDTQYF. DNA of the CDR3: TGTGCCAGTAGTATGGGGGAAATCACAGATACGCAGTATTTT.